A single sample gave rise to the 10 T cell receptor beta chains below, sequenced in a study of shared clonotypes between healthy human individuals. Using immunoSEQ multiplex PCR, the repertoire was profiled, and TCRdb retains in-frame clones only, with some absent. This sample yields about a million clones, of which 70% to 80% are seen a single time; roughly 0.83% belongs to the top ten. The sample consisted of memory CD4+ T cells from PBMCs. As to subset: CD45RA-negative fraction. The receptor source for this set is a man between 18 and 29 years old in good health. Some clones in this sample may be carry-over from other donors' samples.

This clone was detected only once. This sequence is one base from a far larger clone and is likely a read error. V is TRBV7-2 and J is TRBJ2-5, with no clear D. This CDR3 contains 13 residues. Germline CDR1 is SGHTA and CDR2 is FQGNSA. Trimming cost V 1 base and J 5 bases, with 8 bases left between them. Here the CDR3 reads CASSLDRHETQYF. The CDR3 DNA sequence: TGTGCCAGCAGCTTAGACAGACACGAGACCCAGTACTTC.

The rearrangement uses TRBV5-1 and TRBJ2-7; D may correspond to TRBD1 or TRBD2 (5 bases each). The CDR3 has 13 amino acids. Trimming shortened V by 2 bases and J by 4 bases, and 10 bases separated the two germline ends. The germline CDR1 and CDR2 sequences are SGHRS and YFSETQ. This CDR3 is CASSFGTKYEQYF. The DNA of the CDR3 is TGCGCCAGCAGCTTTGGGACGAAATACGAGCAGTACTTC. Combining the CDR3 with reference TRBV5-1 and TRBJ2-7 gives the whole variable domain KAGVTQTPRYLIKTRGQQVTLSCSPISGHRSVSWYQQTPGQGLQFLFEYFSETQRNKGNFPGRFSGRQFSNSRSEMNVSTLELGDSALYLCASSFGTKYEQYFGPGTRLTVT.

The chain couples TRBV7-3 to TRBJ2-2, with TRBD2 matching 9 bases. CDR3 length: 16 amino acids. Trimming took 5 bases from V and 0 from J; bases not matched to a gene: 4. Germline assignment: CDR1 SGHTA and CDR2 FQGTGA. CDR3 DNA sequence: TGTGCCAGCAGCCTCCGACTAGCGGCGAACACCGGGGAGCTGTTTTTT. Its translation: CASSLRLAANTGELFF.

This clone appeared many times. The gene calls are TRBV7-2 and TRBJ1-1; D might be TRBD1 (6 bases). This CDR3 contains 13 residues. V dropped 1 base and J dropped 8 bases, with 11 bases sitting between them. Germline CDR1 is SGHTA and CDR2 is FQGNSA. The CDR3 is CASSLVQGREAFF. CDR3 in DNA: TGTGCCAGCAGCTTAGTACAGGGAAGAGAAGCTTTCTTT.

A word on this clone: A read error is possible here, since a much larger clone lies one base away. This chain joins TRBV5-6 and TRBJ1-2, with a weak D call TRBD1 (6 bases). Germline V lookup: CDR1 SGHDT, CDR2 YYEEEE. This CDR3 is built from 13 residues. This CDR3 is CASSFLQGYVYTF. The CDR3 nucleotides are TGTGCCAGCAGCTTCTTACAGGGCTATGTCTACACCTTC. Supplemented by reference TRBV5-6 and TRBJ1-2, the full variable domain reads DAGVTQSPTHLIKTRGQQVTLRCSPKSGHDTVSWYQQALGQGPQFIFQYYEEEERQRGNFPDRFSGHQFPNYSSELNVNALLLGDSALYLCASSFLQGYVYTFGSGTRLTVV.

The genes are TRBV6-6 and TRBJ2-2, with 9 bases identical to TRBD1. This CDR3 is 13 amino acids long. The germline V gene has CDR1 MNHNY and CDR2 SVGAGI (reference sequence). Trimming at V came to 10 bases and at J to 4 bases, leaving 4 bases not matched to a gene. For the CDR3, the DNA is TGTGCCACTGGACAGGGGCCCACCGGGGAGCTGTTTTTT. Translation: CATGQGPTGELFF.

The V call is TRBV28, the J call TRBJ2-2, with a tentative D call TRBD2 (6 bases). This CDR3 region has 16 residues. Trimming shortened V by 8 bases and J by 7 bases, and 23 bases separated the two germline ends. The germline gives CDR1 MDHEN, CDR2 SYDVKM. CDR3 bases: TGTGCCAGCCAATCCGGAGGGGCAGGGTTTGTCGGGGAGCTGTTTTTT. Translation gives CASQSGGAGFVGELFF.

The CDR3 coding sequence is TGTGCCAGCAGCTGGGGGCCAGTTAATGAGCAGTTCTTC. The encoded protein is CASSWGPVNEQFF. The chain has TRBV7-3 and TRBJ2-1; tentative D call: TRBD1 (6 bases). Looked up from germline, CDR1 is SGHTA and CDR2 is FQGTGA. V was pared by 4 bases and J by 7 bases, with 11 bases between. The CDR3 covers 13 residues.

The CDR3: CASSLGSEYGKSSYNEQFF. Written as DNA, the CDR3 is TGTGCCAGCAGCTTAGGCTCCGAGTACGGGAAGAGCTCCTACAATGAGCAGTTCTTC. This chain uses TRBV13 with TRBJ2-1, with D perhaps matching TRBD2 (5 bases). The CDR3 extends over 19 amino acids. The germline V and J ends were trimmed by 0 bases and 0 bases, with 18 bases remaining between them. Germline CDR1 PRHDT, CDR2 FYEKMQ (reference sequence).

The J gene is TRBJ2-6, the V gene TRBV9, with 9 bases fitting TRBD2. V lost 1 base and J lost 0; bases outside the gene matches: 5. CDR3 length equals 18 residues. Per germline, CDR1 SGDLS and CDR2 YYNGEE. This CDR3 is CASSVTLAGFSGANVLTF. In nucleotides, the CDR3 is TGTGCCAGCAGCGTAACGCTAGCGGGGTTCTCTGGGGCCAACGTCCTGACTTTC.